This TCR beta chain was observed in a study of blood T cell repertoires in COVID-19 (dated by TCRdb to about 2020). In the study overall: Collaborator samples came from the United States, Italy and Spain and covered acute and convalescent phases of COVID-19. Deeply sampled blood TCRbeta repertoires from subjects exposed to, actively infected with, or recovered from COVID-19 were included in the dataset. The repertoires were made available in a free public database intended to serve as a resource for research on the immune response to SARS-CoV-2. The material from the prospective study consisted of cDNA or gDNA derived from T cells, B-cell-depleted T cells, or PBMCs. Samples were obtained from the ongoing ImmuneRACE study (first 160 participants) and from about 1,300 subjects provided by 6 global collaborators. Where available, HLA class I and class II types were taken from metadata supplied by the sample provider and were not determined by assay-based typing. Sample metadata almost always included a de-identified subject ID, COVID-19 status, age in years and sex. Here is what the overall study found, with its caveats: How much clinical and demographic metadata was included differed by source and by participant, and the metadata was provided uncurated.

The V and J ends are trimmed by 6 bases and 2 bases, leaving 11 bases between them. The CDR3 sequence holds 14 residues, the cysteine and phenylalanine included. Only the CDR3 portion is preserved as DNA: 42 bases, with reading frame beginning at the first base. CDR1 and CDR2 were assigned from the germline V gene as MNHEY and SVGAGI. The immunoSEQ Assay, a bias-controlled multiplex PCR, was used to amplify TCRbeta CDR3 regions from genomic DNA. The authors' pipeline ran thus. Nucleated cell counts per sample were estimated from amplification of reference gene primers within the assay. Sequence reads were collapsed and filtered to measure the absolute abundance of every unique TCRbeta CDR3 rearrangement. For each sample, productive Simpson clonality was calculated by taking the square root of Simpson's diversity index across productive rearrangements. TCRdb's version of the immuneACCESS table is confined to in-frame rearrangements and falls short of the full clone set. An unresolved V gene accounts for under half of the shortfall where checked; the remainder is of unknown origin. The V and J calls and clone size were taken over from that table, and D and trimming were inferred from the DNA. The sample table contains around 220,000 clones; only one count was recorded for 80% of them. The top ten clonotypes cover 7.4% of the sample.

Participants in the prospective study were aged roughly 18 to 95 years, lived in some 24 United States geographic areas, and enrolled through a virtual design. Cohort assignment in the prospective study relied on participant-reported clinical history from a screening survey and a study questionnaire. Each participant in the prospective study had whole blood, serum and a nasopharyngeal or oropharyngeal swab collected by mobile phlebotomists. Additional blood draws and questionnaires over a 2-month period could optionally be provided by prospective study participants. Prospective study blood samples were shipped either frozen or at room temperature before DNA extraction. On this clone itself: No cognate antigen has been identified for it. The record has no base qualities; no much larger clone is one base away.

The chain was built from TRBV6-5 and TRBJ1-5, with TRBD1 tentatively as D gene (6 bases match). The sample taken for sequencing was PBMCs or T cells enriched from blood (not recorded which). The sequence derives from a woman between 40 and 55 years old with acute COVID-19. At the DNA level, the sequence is TGTGCCAGCAGCCGTAACAGGGGCAATCAGCCCCAGCATTTT. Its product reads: CASSRNRGNQPQHF.